These 13 T cell receptor beta chains were sequenced from one sample in a study of blood T cell repertoires in COVID-19. Assay: immunoSEQ multiplex PCR; the TCRdb copy retains only in-frame clones and omits some. The data hold approximately 77,000 clones, with 65% to 90% observed a single time. Sequencing used peripheral blood. The receptor source for this set is a man aged 50 to 59 with COVID-19, enrolled during active disease.

This chain connects TRBV27 to TRBJ1-1, with D perhaps TRBD1 (6 bases). Germline-derived CDR1 and CDR2 are MNHEY and SMNVEV (reference sequence). The CDR3 is made up of 15 amino acids. V lost 5 bases and J 1 base, leaving 14 bases between the germline ends. CDR3 DNA sequence: TGTGCCAGCAGTAGCAGGGGTTTTGGGAACACTGAAGCTTTCTTT. Translating it yields CASSSRGFGNTEAFF.

The chain recombines TRBV28 with TRBJ1-5; 9 bases align to TRBD1. The V gene end was trimmed by 5 bases and the J gene end by 6 bases; junction bases not matched to a gene: 5. The germline V gene has CDR1 MDHEN and CDR2 SYDVKM. This CDR3 spans 14 amino acids. The CDR3 reads CASSLGTGSQPQHF. The CDR3 DNA reads TGTGCCAGCAGTCTAGGGACAGGGAGTCAGCCCCAGCATTTT.

J is TRBJ1-6 and V is TRBV5-6; 12 positions agree with TRBD1. CDR3 length: 16 residues. The germline CDR1 and CDR2 sequences are SGHDT and YYEEEE. V dropped 4 bases and J dropped 6; count of bases not matched to a gene: 5. For the CDR3, the DNA is TGTGCCAGCAGCCAGGGACAGGGGGCTATTAATTCACCCCTCCACTTT. It yields the protein CASSQGQGAINSPLHF.

This chain uses TRBV7-3 with TRBJ2-3, with 9 bases aligning to TRBD2. CDR1 and CDR2 (germline): SGHTA, FQGTGA. With V trimmed by 1 base and J by 6 bases, 2 bases remained unmatched. The CDR3 consists of 14 residues. Here the CDR3 reads CASSLSGRDDTQYF. For the CDR3, the DNA is TGTGCCAGCAGCTTAAGCGGGAGGGATGATACGCAGTATTTT.

As to this clone: One end of the junction is discordant with germline, which a read error may explain. V usage is TRBV7-7 and J usage is TRBJ2-5; TRBD2 aligns across 10 bases. Germline-derived CDR1 and CDR2 are SSHAT and FNYEAQ (reference sequence). The CDR3 runs to 15 residues. CDR3 DNA: TGTGCTAGCAGCTTATCACTAGCGGGAATTGAGACCCAGTACTTC. This sequence encodes CASSLSLAGIETQYF.

This clone was counted once. V gene TRBV7-6 combines with J gene TRBJ1-5; perhaps TRBD1 as D (5 bases). This CDR3 is 16 amino acids long. The germline V gene encodes CDR1 SGHVS and CDR2 FNYEAQ. V was pared by 5 bases and J by 0 bases, with 14 bases between. In DNA, the CDR3 is TGTGCCAGCAGCCAAGGGACTCGTGGTAGCAATCAGCCCCAGCATTTT. Protein: CASSQGTRGSNQPQHF.

V and J are TRBV18 and TRBJ2-2; the D gene is possibly TRBD2 (6 bases). Per germline, CDR1 KGHSH and CDR2 LQKENI. Trimming cost V 3 bases and J 0 bases, with 11 bases left between them. The CDR3 spans 16 residues. The CDR3 protein is CASSPSGLANTGELFF. CDR3 coding DNA: TGTGCCAGCTCACCGTCGGGACTCGCGAACACCGGGGAGCTGTTTTTT.

This chain connects TRBV6-5 to TRBJ2-7; 12 bases line up with TRBD2. Germline V gene data show CDR1 as MNHEY and CDR2 as SVGAGI. The V and J ends lost 4 bases and 1 base, in that order; junction bases with no gene match: 5. The CDR3 runs to 16 residues. In DNA, the CDR3 is TGTGCCAGCAGTTCCCTCACTAGCGGGAGGTCCTACGAGCAGTACTTC. This translates into CASSSLTSGRSYEQYF.

The rearrangement uses TRBV6-5 and TRBJ1-6, with a possible D match to TRBD1 (5 bases). This CDR3 region has 16 residues. Germline-derived CDR1 and CDR2 are MNHEY and SVGAGI. V was pared by 1 base and J by 6 bases, with 13 bases between. CDR3 nucleotides: TGTGCCAGCAGTTACTTGCGGACAAGACTTAATTCACCCCTCCACTTT. Protein sequence: CASSYLRTRLNSPLHF.

The V gene is TRBV7-3, the J gene TRBJ2-1, with TRBD2 as a possible D gene (6 bases). This CDR3 has 15 residues. Looked up from germline, CDR1 is SGHTA and CDR2 is FQGTGA. V was clipped by 6 bases and J by 0 bases, with 12 bases between them. Here the CDR3 reads CASSYAGSSYNEQFF. Here the CDR3 DNA reads TGTGCCAGCAGTTACGCGGGGAGCTCCTACAATGAGCAGTTCTTC.

The V and J genes are TRBV7-9 and TRBJ1-2; 8 nucleotides align to TRBD1. The CDR3 totals 17 residues. Germline V gives CDR1 SEHNR, CDR2 FQNEAQ (reference sequence). V dropped 5 bases and J dropped 8; count of bases not matched to a gene: 19. CDR3 bases: TGTGCCAGCAGCAAACGTGAACAGGGGGAATCTATGAAGGGCTACACCTTC. It encodes CASSKREQGESMKGYTF.

J is TRBJ2-7 and V is TRBV11-2, with TRBD2 identical over 14 bases. The CDR3 is made up of 15 amino acids. Germline CDR1 SGHAT, CDR2 FQNNGV. Unmatched junction bases numbered 1, after V lost 0 bases and J lost 6 bases. The CDR3 loop reads CASSLEGLAGGEQYF. The CDR3 nucleotides are TGTGCCAGCAGCTTAGAAGGACTAGCGGGAGGCGAGCAGTACTTC. The entire variable domain, with the rest obtained from reference TRBV11-2 and TRBJ2-7, is as follows: EAGVAQSPRYKIIEKRQSVAFWCNPISGHATLYWYQQILGQGPKLLIQFQNNGVVDDSQLPKDRFSAERLKGVDSTLKIQPAKLEDSAVYLCASSLEGLAGGEQYFGPGTRLTVT.

This sequence joins TRBV6-5 and TRBJ1-2; 12 bases are a match to TRBD1. The CDR3 has 14 residues. Losses at the gene ends were 6 bases for V and 7 bases for J; bases not matched to a gene: 6. Looked up from germline, CDR1 is MNHEY and CDR2 is SVGAGI. The CDR3 coding sequence is TGTGCCAGCAGGGGACAGGGGGCGCTTTTTGGCTACACCTTC. It translates to CASRGQGALFGYTF.